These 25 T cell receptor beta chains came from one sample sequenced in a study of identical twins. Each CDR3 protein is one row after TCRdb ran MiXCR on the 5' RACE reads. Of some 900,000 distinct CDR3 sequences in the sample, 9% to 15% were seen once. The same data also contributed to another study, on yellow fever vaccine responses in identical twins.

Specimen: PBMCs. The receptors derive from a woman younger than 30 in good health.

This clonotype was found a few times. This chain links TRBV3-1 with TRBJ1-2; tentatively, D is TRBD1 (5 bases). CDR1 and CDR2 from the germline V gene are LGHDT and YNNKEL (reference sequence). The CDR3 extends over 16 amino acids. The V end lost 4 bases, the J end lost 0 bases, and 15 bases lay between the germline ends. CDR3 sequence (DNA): TGTGCCAGCAGCCCTTTCCACAGGCTTACTAACTATGGCTACACCTTC. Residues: CASSPFHRLTNYGYTF.

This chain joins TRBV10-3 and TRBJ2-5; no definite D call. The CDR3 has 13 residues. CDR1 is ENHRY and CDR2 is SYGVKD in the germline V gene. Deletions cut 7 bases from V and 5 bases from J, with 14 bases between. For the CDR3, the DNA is TGTGCCATCACCAATGGGGTCGGTGAGACCCAGTACTTC. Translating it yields CAITNGVGETQYF.

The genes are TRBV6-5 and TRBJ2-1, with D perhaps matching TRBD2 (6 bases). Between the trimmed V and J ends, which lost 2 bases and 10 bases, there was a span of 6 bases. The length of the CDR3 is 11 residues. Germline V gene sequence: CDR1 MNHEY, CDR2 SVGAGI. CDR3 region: CASSYREEQFF. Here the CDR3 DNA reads TGTGCCAGCAGTTACCGGGAGGAGCAGTTCTTC.

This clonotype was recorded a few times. The CDR3 bases are TGTGCCATCAGTGAGTCGTCGTCAGAAGCCTATGGCTACACCTTC. Translating it yields CAISESSSEAYGYTF. The chain recombines TRBV10-3 with TRBJ1-2; D is undetermined. The CDR3 loop spans 15 amino acids. V lost 0 bases to trimming and J lost 4 bases, with 12 bases between them. CDR1 and CDR2 (germline): ENHRY, SYGVKD.

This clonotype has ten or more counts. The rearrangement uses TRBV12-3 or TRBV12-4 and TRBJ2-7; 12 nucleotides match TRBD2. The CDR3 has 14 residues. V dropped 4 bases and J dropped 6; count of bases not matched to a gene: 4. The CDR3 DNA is TGTGCCAGCAGTTACCTAGCGGGAGGGGCCGAGCAGTACTTC. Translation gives CASSYLAGGAEQYF.

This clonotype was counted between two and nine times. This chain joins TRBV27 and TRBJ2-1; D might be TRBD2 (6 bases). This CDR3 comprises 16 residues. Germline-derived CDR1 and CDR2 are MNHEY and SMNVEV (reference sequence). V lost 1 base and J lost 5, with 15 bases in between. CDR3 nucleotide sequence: TGTGCCAGCAGTTTATTCTCGGCACTAGCCCACAATGAGCAGTTCTTC. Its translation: CASSLFSALAHNEQFF.

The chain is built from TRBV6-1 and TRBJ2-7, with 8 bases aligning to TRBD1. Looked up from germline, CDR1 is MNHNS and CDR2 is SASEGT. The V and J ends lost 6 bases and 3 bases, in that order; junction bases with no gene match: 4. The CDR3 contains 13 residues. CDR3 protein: CASSRTGNYEQYV. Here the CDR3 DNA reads TGTGCCAGCAGCCGGACAGGGAACTACGAGCAGTACGTC.

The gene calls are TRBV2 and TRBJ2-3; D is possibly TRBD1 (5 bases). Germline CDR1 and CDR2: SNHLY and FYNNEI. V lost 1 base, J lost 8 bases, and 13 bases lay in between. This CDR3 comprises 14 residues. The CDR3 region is CASSEEGLLGTQYF. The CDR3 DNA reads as TGTGCCAGCAGTGAAGAGGGGCTCCTTGGTACGCAGTATTTT. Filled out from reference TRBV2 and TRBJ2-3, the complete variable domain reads EPEVTQTPSHQVTQMGQEVILRCVPISNHLYFYWYRQILGQKVEFLVSFYNNEISEKSEIFDDQFSVERPDGSNFTLKIRSTKLEDSAMYFCASSEEGLLGTQYFGPGTRLTVL.

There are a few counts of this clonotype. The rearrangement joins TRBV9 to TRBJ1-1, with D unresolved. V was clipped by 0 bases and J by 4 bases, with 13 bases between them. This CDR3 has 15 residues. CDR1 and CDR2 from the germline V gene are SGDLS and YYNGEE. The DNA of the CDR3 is TGTGCCAGCAGCGTAGGTTCGACCTGGAGCACTGAAGCTTTCTTT. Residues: CASSVGSTWSTEAFF. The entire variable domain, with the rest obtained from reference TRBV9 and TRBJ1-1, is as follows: DSGVTQTPKHLITATGQRVTLRCSPRSGDLSVYWYQQSLDQGLQFLIQYYNGEERAKGNILERFSAQQFPDLHSELNLSSLELGDSALYFCASSVGSTWSTEAFFGQGTRLTVV.

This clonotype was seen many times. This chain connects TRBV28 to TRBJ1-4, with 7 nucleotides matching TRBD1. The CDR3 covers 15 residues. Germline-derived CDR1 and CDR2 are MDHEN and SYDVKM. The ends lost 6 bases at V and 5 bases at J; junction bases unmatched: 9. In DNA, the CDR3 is TGTGCCAGCAGCGCCCGACAGGGCGGGAATGAAAAACTGTTTTTT. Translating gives CASSARQGGNEKLFF.

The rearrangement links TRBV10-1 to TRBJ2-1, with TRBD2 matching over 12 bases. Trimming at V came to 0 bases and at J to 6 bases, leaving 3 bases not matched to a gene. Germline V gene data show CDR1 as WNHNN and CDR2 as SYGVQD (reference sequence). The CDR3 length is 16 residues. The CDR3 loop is CASSESRLAGANEQFF. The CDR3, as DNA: TGCGCCAGCAGTGAGTCCAGACTAGCGGGAGCCAATGAGCAGTTCTTC.

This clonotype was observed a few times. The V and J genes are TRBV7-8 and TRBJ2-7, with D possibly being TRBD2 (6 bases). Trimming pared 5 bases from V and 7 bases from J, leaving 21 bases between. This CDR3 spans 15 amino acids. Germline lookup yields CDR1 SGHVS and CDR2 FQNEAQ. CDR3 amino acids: CASSPIWGGLVEQYF. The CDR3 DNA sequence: TGTGCCAGCAGCCCAATATGGGGAGGCCTCGTTGAGCAGTACTTC.

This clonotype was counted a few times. CDR3 sequence (DNA): TGCGCCAGCAGCGTAGACAGGGGGCTACATTTGCGCGAAGAGACCCAGTACTTC. This gives the protein CASSVDRGLHLREETQYF. The chain combines TRBV5-1 with TRBJ2-5; 10 bases align to TRBD1. This CDR3 region has 18 residues. The V gene end was trimmed by 4 bases and the J gene end by 3 bases; junction bases not matched to a gene: 15. Germline CDR1 reads SGHRS; CDR2 reads YFSETQ. The full variable domain, completed using reference TRBV5-1 and TRBJ2-5, is KAGVTQTPRYLIKTRGQQVTLSCSPISGHRSVSWYQQTPGQGLQFLFEYFSETQRNKGNFPGRFSGRQFSNSRSEMNVSTLELGDSALYLCASSVDRGLHLREETQYFGPGTRLLVL.

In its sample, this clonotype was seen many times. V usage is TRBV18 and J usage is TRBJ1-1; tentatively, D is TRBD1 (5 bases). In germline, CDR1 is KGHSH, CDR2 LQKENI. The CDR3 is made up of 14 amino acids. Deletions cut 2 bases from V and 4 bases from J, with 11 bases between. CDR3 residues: CASSPSRVGTEAFF. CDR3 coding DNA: TGTGCCAGCTCACCAAGCAGGGTGGGCACTGAAGCTTTCTTT.

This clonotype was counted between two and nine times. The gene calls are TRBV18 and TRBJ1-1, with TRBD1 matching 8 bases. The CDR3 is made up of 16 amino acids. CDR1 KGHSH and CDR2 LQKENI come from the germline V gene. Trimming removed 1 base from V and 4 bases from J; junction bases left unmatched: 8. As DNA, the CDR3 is TGTGCCAGCTCACCACTTGGGACAGGCCATAGCACTGAAGCTTTCTTT. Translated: CASSPLGTGHSTEAFF.

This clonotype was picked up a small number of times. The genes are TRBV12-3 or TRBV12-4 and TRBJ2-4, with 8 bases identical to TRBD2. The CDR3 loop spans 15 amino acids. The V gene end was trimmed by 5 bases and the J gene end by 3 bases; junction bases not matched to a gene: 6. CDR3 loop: CASSPGGAGKNIQYF. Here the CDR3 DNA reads TGTGCCAGCAGTCCGGGGGGGGCAGGCAAAAACATTCAGTACTTC.

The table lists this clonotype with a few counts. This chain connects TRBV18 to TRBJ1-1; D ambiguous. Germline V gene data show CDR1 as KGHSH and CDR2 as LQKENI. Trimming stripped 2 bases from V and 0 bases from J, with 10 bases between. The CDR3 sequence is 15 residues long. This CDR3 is CASSPDRVVNTEAFF. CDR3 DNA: TGTGCCAGCTCACCAGACCGGGTCGTGAACACTGAAGCTTTCTTT.

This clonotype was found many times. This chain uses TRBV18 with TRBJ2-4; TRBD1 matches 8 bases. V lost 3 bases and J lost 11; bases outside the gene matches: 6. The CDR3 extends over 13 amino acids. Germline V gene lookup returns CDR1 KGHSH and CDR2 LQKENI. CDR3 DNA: TGTGCCAGCTCACCCGACAGGGGCCCTGTTCAGTACTTC. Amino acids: CASSPDRGPVQYF.

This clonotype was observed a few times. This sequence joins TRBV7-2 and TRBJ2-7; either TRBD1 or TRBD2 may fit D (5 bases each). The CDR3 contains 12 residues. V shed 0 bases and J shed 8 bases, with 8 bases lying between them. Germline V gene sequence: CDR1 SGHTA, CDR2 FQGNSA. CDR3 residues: CASSLAGEKQYF. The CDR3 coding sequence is TGTGCCAGCAGCTTAGCGGGGGAAAAGCAGTACTTC.

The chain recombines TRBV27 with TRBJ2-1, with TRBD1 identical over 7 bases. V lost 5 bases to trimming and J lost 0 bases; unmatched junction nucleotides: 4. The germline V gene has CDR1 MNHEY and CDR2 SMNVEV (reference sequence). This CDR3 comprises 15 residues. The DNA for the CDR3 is TGTGCCAGCAGTCTCCAGGGGGACTCCTACAATGAGCAGTTCTTC. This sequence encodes CASSLQGDSYNEQFF.

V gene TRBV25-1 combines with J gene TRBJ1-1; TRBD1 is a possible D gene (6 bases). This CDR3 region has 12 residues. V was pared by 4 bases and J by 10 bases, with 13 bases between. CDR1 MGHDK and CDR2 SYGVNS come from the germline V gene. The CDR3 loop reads CASSAIGGGAFF. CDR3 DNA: TGTGCCAGCAGTGCCATAGGGGGGGGAGCTTTCTTT.

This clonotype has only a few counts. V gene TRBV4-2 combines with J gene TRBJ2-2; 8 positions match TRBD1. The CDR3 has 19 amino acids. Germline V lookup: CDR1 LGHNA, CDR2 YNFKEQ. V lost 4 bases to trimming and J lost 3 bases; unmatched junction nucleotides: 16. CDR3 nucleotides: TGTGCCAGCAGCCTAAAAGGAGGACAGGGTTGGCGGGACACCGGGGAGCTGTTTTTT. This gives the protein CASSLKGGQGWRDTGELFF.

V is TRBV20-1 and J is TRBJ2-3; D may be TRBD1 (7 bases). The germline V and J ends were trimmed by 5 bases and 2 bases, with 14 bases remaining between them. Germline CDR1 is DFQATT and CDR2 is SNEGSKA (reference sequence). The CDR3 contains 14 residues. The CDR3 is CSAEGAGNTDTQYF. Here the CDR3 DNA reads TGCAGTGCTGAGGGGGCGGGGAACACAGATACGCAGTATTTT.

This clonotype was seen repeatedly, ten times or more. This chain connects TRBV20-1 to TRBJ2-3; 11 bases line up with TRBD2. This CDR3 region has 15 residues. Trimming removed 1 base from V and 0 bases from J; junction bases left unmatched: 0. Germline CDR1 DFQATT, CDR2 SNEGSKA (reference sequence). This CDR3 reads CSARGLAGSTDTQYF. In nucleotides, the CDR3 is TGCAGTGCTAGAGGACTAGCGGGAAGCACAGATACGCAGTATTTT.

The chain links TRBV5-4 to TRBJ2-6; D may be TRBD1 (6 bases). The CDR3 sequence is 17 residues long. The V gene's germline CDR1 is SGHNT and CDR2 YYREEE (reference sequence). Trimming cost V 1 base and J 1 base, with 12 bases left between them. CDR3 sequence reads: CASSLTGSRSGANVLTF. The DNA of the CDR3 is TGTGCCAGCAGCTTGACAGGGTCGAGGTCTGGGGCCAACGTCCTGACTTTC.